One and the same sample provided the 29 T cell receptor beta chains below, sequenced in a study of control samples from healthy donors and cancer patients. TCRdb keeps only in-frame clones here, not all; method: immunoSEQ multiplex PCR. In the table there are around 130,000 clones, around nine tenths of which are singletons. The material sequenced was blood. The source of these receptors is a man aged 50 to 59 in good health.

V is TRBV28 and J is TRBJ2-2; D remains ambiguous. Germline CDR1 reads MDHEN; CDR2 reads SYDVKM. This CDR3 has 13 amino acids. Trimming pared 3 bases from V and 12 bases from J, leaving 14 bases between. This CDR3 is CASSFSGRWKLFF. The CDR3 DNA reads as TGTGCCAGCAGTTTTTCTGGACGATGGAAGCTGTTTTTT.

This chain links TRBV28 with TRBJ1-1, with unresolved D. Looked up from germline, CDR1 is MDHEN and CDR2 is SYDVKM. The CDR3 consists of 13 residues. Trimming shortened V by 2 bases and J by 1 base, and 5 bases separated the two germline ends. In DNA, the CDR3 is TGTGCCAGCAGTTTACCTTGGAACACTGAAGCTTTCTTT. Translating gives CASSLPWNTEAFF. The variable domain in full, with the rest retrieved from reference TRBV28 and TRBJ1-1, is DVKVTQSSRYLVKRTGEKVFLECVQDMDHENMFWYRQDPGLGLRLIYFSYDVKMKEKGDIPEGYSVSREKKERFSLILESASTNQTSMYLCASSLPWNTEAFFGQGTRLTVV.

This chain links TRBV5-1 with TRBJ1-1; D perhaps matches TRBD1 (6 bases). CDR3 length: 14 residues. V was clipped by 3 bases and J by 4 bases, with 13 bases between them. Germline values: CDR1 SGHRS, CDR2 YFSETQ. For the CDR3, the DNA is TGCGCCAGCAGCTCGGACAGTGGAGTCACTGAAGCTTTCTTT. The encoded protein is CASSSDSGVTEAFF.

This sequence joins TRBV4-2 and TRBJ1-3; TRBD1 agrees at 11 bases. This CDR3 contains 16 residues. V gave up 1 base and J gave up 2 bases; unmatched junction bases: 1. CDR1 is LGHNA, CDR2 YNFKEQ, per germline. For the CDR3, the DNA is TGTGCCAGCAGCCAAGCGGACAGGGGGCCTGGAAACACCATATATTTT. This translates into CASSQADRGPGNTIYF.

The chain recombines TRBV5-5 with TRBJ2-2, with a weak D call TRBD1 (6 bases). The V and J ends lost 2 bases and 3 bases respectively, with 20 bases between them. CDR3 length: 18 residues. Germline-derived CDR1 and CDR2 are SGHKS and YYEKEE (reference sequence). CDR3 coding DNA: TGTGCCAGCAGCTTCACCACAGGTCTCCCAGGGGACACCGGGGAGCTGTTTTTT. Residues: CASSFTTGLPGDTGELFF.

The rearrangement joins TRBV15 to TRBJ1-2, with no clear D. V was cut by 5 bases and J by 4 bases, with 11 bases left in between. This CDR3 spans 13 amino acids. Germline loops: CDR1 LNHNV, CDR2 YYDKDF (reference sequence). The CDR3: CATSPGRFYGYTF. Written as DNA, the CDR3 is TGTGCCACCAGCCCCGGACGGTTCTATGGCTACACCTTC. The full variable domain, rest sourced from reference TRBV15 and TRBJ1-2, is DAMVIQNPRYQVTQFGKPVTLSCSQTLNHNVMYWYQQKSSQAPKLLFHYYDKDFNNEADTPDNFQSRRPNTSFCFLDIRSPGLGDTAMYLCATSPGRFYGYTFGSGTRLTVV.

The chain recombines TRBV6-4 with TRBJ1-6, with D unresolved. Germline V CDR1 and CDR2: MRHNA, SNTAGT. CDR3 length: 15 amino acids. V was cut by 4 bases and J by 9 bases, with 16 bases left in between. This chain's CDR3 is CASSGEYGIGSPLHF. For the CDR3, the DNA is TGTGCCAGCAGTGGAGAGTACGGGATCGGTTCACCCCTCCACTTT.

The chain carries TRBV5-4 and TRBJ2-1, with TRBD2 as a possible D gene (6 bases). Trimming removed 4 bases from V and 10 bases from J, with 15 bases in between. Germline lookup yields CDR1 SGHNT and CDR2 YYREEE (reference sequence). CDR3 length equals 13 residues. For the CDR3, the DNA is TGTGCCAGCAGCCCTGGTCGCGCGGGGGAGCAGTTCTTC. It codes for CASSPGRAGEQFF.

The chain employs TRBV6-5 and TRBJ2-1; 12 nucleotides agree with TRBD2. This CDR3 has 15 amino acids. Germline CDR1 reads MNHEY; CDR2 reads SVGAGI. V gave up 6 bases and J gave up 5 bases; unmatched junction bases: 5. CDR3 in DNA: TGTGCCAGCAGCAAAACTAGCGGGGGGCACAATGAGCAGTTCTTC. It codes for CASSKTSGGHNEQFF.

This clone turned up a few times. The chain joins TRBV7-6 to TRBJ2-1; D is unclear. The CDR3 runs 16 residues. The germline V gene has CDR1 SGHVS and CDR2 FNYEAQ. The V and J ends lost 2 bases and 0 bases respectively, with 11 bases between them. CDR3 DNA sequence: TGTGCCAGCAGCTTATCTTTAGCCGACTCCTACAATGAGCAGTTCTTC. Translation gives CASSLSLADSYNEQFF.

The chain combines TRBV2 with TRBJ2-3; no firm D call. Trimming took 5 bases from V and 3 from J, leaving 9 bases between them. Germline CDR1 reads SNHLY; CDR2 reads FYNNEI. The CDR3 length is 13 residues. The CDR3 spells CASSPTVTDTQYF. The CDR3 DNA follows: TGTGCCAGCAGTCCGACGGTTACAGATACGCAGTATTTT.

The V gene is TRBV2, the J gene TRBJ1-3; D not certain. V lost 4 bases, J lost 0 bases, and 13 bases lay in between. Germline loops: CDR1 SNHLY, CDR2 FYNNEI. This CDR3 has 16 residues. The DNA for the CDR3 is TGTGCCAGCAGTGGTTTGGGGAACCTCTCTGGAAACACCATATATTTT. Translation: CASSGLGNLSGNTIYF.

The chain combines TRBV10-3 with TRBJ2-7; the match to TRBD1 covers 8 bases. The J segment lost 0 bases and the V segment lost 7 bases, leaving 5 bases of the junction unmatched. The CDR3 runs to 14 residues. The germline gives CDR1 ENHRY, CDR2 SYGVKD. This CDR3 reads CAIKATGASYEQYF. In DNA form, the CDR3 reads TGTGCCATCAAGGCGACAGGGGCCTCCTACGAGCAGTACTTC.

The V and J genes are TRBV30 and TRBJ1-1; D ambiguous. Per germline, CDR1 GTSNPN and CDR2 SVGIG (reference sequence). The V end was cut by 0 bases, the J end by 6 bases, with 5 bases between. This CDR3 spans 11 amino acids. In DNA form, the CDR3 reads TGTGCCTGGAGTGTAACAGCTGAAGCTTTCTTT. Translating it yields CAWSVTAEAFF.

The chain uses TRBV11-3 and TRBJ2-3; 9 bases line up with TRBD2. This CDR3 has 17 residues. V dropped 2 bases and J dropped 6; count of bases not matched to a gene: 12. Germline assignment: CDR1 SGHNT and CDR2 YENEEA. The CDR3 DNA is TGTGCCAGCAGCTTATTGCGGCGGGGGGGCCTTGAGGATACGCAGTATTTT. Protein product: CASSLLRRGGLEDTQYF.

The chain has TRBV7-8 and TRBJ1-1; TRBD1 might be the D (6 bases). Trimming left V 2 bases short and J 6 bases short, with 13 bases between. CDR3 length equals 14 residues. Germline CDR1 is SGHVS and CDR2 is FQNEAQ. The CDR3 is CASSLFPGGPEAFF. CDR3 sequence (DNA): TGTGCCAGCAGCTTATTTCCTGGGGGGCCTGAAGCTTTCTTT.

The chain carries TRBV2 and TRBJ2-1; 10 bases agree with TRBD2. Germline CDR1 SNHLY, CDR2 FYNNEI. The J segment lost 9 bases and the V segment lost 0 bases, leaving 11 bases of the junction unmatched. This CDR3 contains 17 residues. The CDR3 bases are TGTGCCAGCAGTGAAGCGCTTGGGCTAGCGGGGGAGACTGAGCAGTTCTTC. Translation: CASSEALGLAGETEQFF.

This sequence joins TRBV5-1 and TRBJ2-1, with D perhaps assigned TRBD1 or TRBD2 (5 bases each). The CDR3 is 15 amino acids. V lost 0 bases to trimming and J lost 7 bases, with 14 bases between them. Per the germline V gene, CDR1 is SGHRS and CDR2 is YFSETQ. The CDR3 nucleotides read TGCGCCAGCAGCTTGGACACGGGAAAGGGGAATGAGCAGTTCTTC. As protein: CASSLDTGKGNEQFF.

In its sample, this clone was seen once. The rearrangement joins TRBV5-1 to TRBJ1-5; 7 bases align to TRBD1. CDR3 length: 15 amino acids. CDR1 is SGHRS, CDR2 YFSETQ, per germline. J gave up 4 bases and V 1 base, and 5 bases lay outside the gene matches. The CDR3 protein is CASSLQPTGNQPQHF. In DNA, the CDR3 is TGCGCCAGCAGCTTGCAACCGACAGGGAATCAGCCCCAGCATTTT. Full variable domain (missing parts from reference TRBV5-1 and TRBJ1-5): KAGVTQTPRYLIKTRGQQVTLSCSPISGHRSVSWYQQTPGQGLQFLFEYFSETQRNKGNFPGRFSGRQFSNSRSEMNVSTLELGDSALYLCASSLQPTGNQPQHFGDGTRLSIL.

This clone occurred a few times. The limits of the CDR3 on the DNA are not certain, so only TCRdb's listed CDR3 is given. The chain carries TRBV2 and TRBJ1-5; the table's D call TRBD1 went unverified against the DNA. From its first to its last residue, the CDR3 has 13 amino acids. The germline V gene has CDR1 SNHLY and CDR2 FYNNEI. The CDR3 loop is CASSAGGYGPSIF.

This chain uses TRBV6-2 or TRBV6-3 with TRBJ1-5, with 9 nucleotides matching TRBD1. This CDR3 is 15 amino acids long. V dropped 2 bases and J dropped 1; count of bases not matched to a gene: 0. Per the germline V gene, CDR1 is MNHEY and CDR2 is SVGEGT. CDR3 DNA: TGTGCCAGCAGTTACGACAGGGGGAGCAATCAGCCCCAGCATTTT. It yields the protein CASSYDRGSNQPQHF.

CDR3 sequence: CSAGPNEQFF. CDR3 nucleotides: TGCAGTGCTGGCCCCAATGAGCAGTTCTTC. The chain has TRBV20-1 and TRBJ2-1; D call uncertain. Germline V gene lookup returns CDR1 DFQATT and CDR2 SNEGSKA (reference sequence). The CDR3 is 10 residues long. V lost 5 bases to trimming and J lost 6 bases, with 5 bases between them.

This clone has more than one count but fewer than ten. This chain uses TRBV4-2 with TRBJ1-3; perhaps TRBD1 as D (5 bases). The CDR3 loop spans 15 amino acids. The V gene's germline CDR1 is LGHNA and CDR2 YNFKEQ. The V end was cut by 0 bases, the J end by 3 bases, with 9 bases between. CDR3 bases: TGTGCCAGCAGCCAAGAGGGGCTTGGTGGAAACACCATATATTTT. This codes for CASSQEGLGGNTIYF.

The J gene is TRBJ2-5, the V gene TRBV10-3; D is uncertain. Trimming cost V 2 bases and J 0 bases, with 7 bases left between them. This CDR3 is built from 14 residues. From germline, CDR1 is ENHRY and CDR2 SYGVKD. CDR3 protein: CAISEQSNQETQYF. The DNA of the CDR3 is TGTGCCATCAGTGAGCAGAGTAACCAAGAGACCCAGTACTTC.

The chain links TRBV7-9 to TRBJ2-3; 10 bases align to TRBD2. The CDR3 is made up of 14 amino acids. Losses at the gene ends were 6 bases for V and 0 bases for J; bases not matched to a gene: 0. Germline CDR1 SEHNR, CDR2 FQNEAQ (reference sequence). The CDR3 DNA follows: TGTGCCAGCAGGACTAGCGGGAGCACAGATACGCAGTATTTT. Translated: CASRTSGSTDTQYF.

The rearrangement joins TRBV7-3 to TRBJ2-1, with 7 positions matching TRBD1. V dropped 5 bases and J dropped 7; count of bases not matched to a gene: 2. The CDR3 is 12 residues long. The germline CDR1 and CDR2 sequences are SGHTA and FQGTGA. CDR3 amino acids: CASSTQGNEQFF. DNA of the CDR3: TGTGCCAGCAGCACACAGGGGAATGAGCAGTTCTTC.

The rearrangement links TRBV6-1 to TRBJ2-1; D gene unclear. Germline CDR1 reads MNHNS; CDR2 reads SASEGT. This CDR3 region has 12 residues. The germline V and J ends were trimmed by 3 bases and 9 bases, with 9 bases remaining between them. Here the CDR3 reads CASSDISVEQFF. CDR3 DNA sequence: TGTGCCAGCAGTGACATATCCGTTGAGCAGTTCTTC.

Comment on this clone: Other nucleotide sequences in the sample specify the same CDR3. CDR3 sequence (DNA): TGTGCCAGCAGTGCCCCGGGCAGAGGGAGCAATCAGCCCCAGCATTTT. Its translation: CASSAPGRGSNQPQHF. The chain carries TRBV28 and TRBJ1-5; D ambiguous. Trimming shortened V by 5 bases and J by 1 base, and 15 bases separated the two germline ends. This CDR3 has 16 amino acids. CDR1 is MDHEN and CDR2 is SYDVKM in the germline V gene.

The V call is TRBV24-1, the J call TRBJ2-1; tentative D call: TRBD2 (7 bases). Trimming pared 4 bases from V and 5 bases from J, leaving 17 bases between. CDR1 and CDR2 (germline): KGHDR, SFDVKD. This CDR3 comprises 16 residues. CDR3 residues: CATSDEGRGTNNEQFF. CDR3 in DNA: TGTGCCACCAGTGACGAGGGGCGGGGGACAAACAATGAGCAGTTCTTC.